What follows describes a single T cell receptor (beta chain). Some clones are missing from TCRdb's copy, which holds only in-frame ones; the method was immunoSEQ multiplex PCR. The repertoire holds 45,000 to 50,000 clones, roughly 91% seen once, with around 19% in the top ten. Sampled blood was obtained at baseline, cycle 4 day 1, and cycle 7 day 1. The data are from a study of OX40 agonist ivuxolimab in advanced cancers. Study background: Patients received ivuxolimab, an intravenous treatment, every 2 weeks at 0.01 to 10 mg/kg. Among those treated, three patients had partial responses, one with hepatocellular carcinoma and two with cutaneous melanoma.

Per the germline V gene, CDR1 is MNHEY and CDR2 is SVGAGI. This CDR3 comprises 12 residues. Trimming took off 7 bases at V and 0 bases at J, with 4 bases between the two ends. This sequence originates from an adult with an advanced solid tumor such as melanoma, head and neck, liver or kidney cancer. The V call is TRBV6-5, the J call TRBJ2-4, with D unclear. The source was CD4+ or CD8+ T cells sorted from blood, collected in a trial of the OX40 agonist ivuxolimab. The CDR3 here is CASKIAKNIQYF. CDR3 DNA sequence: TGTGCCAGCAAAATAGCCAAAAACATTCAGTACTTC.